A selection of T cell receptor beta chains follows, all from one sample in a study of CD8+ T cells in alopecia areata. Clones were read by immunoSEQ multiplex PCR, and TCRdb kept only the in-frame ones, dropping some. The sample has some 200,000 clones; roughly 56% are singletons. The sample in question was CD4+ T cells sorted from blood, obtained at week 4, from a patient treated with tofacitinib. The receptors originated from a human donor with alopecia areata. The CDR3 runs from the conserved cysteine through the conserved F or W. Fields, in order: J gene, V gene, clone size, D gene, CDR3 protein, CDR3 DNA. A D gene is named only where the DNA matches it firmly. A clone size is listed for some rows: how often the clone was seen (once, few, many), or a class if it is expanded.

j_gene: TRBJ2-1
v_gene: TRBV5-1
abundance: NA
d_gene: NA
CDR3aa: CASSLTGTYNEQFF
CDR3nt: TGCGCCAGCAGCTTGACCGGGACCTACAATGAGCAGTTCTTC

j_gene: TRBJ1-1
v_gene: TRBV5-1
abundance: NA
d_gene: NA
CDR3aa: CASSSLTANTEAFF
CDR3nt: TGCGCCAGCAGCTCCTTGACAGCGAACACTGAAGCTTTCTTT

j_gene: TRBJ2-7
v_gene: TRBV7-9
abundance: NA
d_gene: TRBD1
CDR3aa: CASSSRDRGDEQYF
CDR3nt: TGTGCCAGCAGCTCCCGGGACAGGGGAGACGAGCAGTACTTC

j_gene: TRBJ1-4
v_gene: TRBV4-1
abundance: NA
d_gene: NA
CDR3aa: CASRLTPATNEKLFF
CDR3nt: TGCGCCAGCAGACTGACTCCTGCAACTAATGAAAAACTGTTTTTT

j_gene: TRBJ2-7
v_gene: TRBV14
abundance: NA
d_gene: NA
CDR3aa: CASSQSSYEQYF
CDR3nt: TGTGCCAGCAGCCAGAGCTCCTACGAGCAGTACTTC

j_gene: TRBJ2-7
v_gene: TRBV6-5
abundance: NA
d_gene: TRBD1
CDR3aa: CASSYRQGPPEQYF
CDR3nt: TGTGCCAGCAGTTATCGACAGGGTCCTCCCGAGCAGTACTTC

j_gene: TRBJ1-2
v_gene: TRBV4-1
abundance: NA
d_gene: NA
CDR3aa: CASSLEIFNYGYTF
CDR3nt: TGCGCCAGCAGCCTGGAGATTTTTAACTATGGCTACACCTTC

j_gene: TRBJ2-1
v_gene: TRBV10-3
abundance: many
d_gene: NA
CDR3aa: CAISGQLTNEQFF
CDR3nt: TGTGCCATCAGTGGACAGCTTACGAATGAGCAGTTCTTC

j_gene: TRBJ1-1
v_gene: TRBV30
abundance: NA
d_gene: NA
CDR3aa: CAWSERGTEAFF
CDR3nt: TGTGCCTGGAGTGAGAGAGGCACTGAAGCTTTCTTT

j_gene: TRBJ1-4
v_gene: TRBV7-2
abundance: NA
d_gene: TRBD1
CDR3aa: CASSLAPGQLQKLFF
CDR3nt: TGTGCCAGCAGCTTAGCGCCGGGACAGCTCCAAAAACTGTTTTTT

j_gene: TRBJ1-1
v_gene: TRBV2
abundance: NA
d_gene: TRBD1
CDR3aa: CASSLDRGTEAFF
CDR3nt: TGTGCCAGCAGTCTAGACAGGGGCACTGAAGCTTTCTTT

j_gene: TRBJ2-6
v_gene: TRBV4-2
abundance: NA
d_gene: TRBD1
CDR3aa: CASSHGDRVVVGANVLTF
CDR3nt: TGTGCCAGCAGCCACGGGGACAGGGTAGTGGTTGGGGCCAACGTCCTGACTTTC

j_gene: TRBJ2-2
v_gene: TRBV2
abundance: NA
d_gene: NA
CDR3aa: CASSEVLGNTGELFF
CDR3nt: TGTGCCAGCAGTGAAGTTTTGGGGAACACCGGGGAGCTGTTTTTT

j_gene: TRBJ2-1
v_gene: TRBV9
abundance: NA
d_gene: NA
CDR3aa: CASSVATTSNEQFF
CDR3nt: TGTGCCAGCAGCGTAGCTACGACTAGTAATGAGCAGTTCTTC

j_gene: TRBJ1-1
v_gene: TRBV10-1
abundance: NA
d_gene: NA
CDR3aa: CASSAMGRGTEAFF
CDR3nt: TGCGCCAGCAGTGCGATGGGAAGGGGCACTGAAGCTTTCTTT

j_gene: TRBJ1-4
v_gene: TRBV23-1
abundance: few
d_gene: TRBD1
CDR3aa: CASSHWRGPNEKLFF
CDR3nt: TGCGCCAGCAGTCACTGGAGGGGGCCTAATGAAAAACTGTTTTTT

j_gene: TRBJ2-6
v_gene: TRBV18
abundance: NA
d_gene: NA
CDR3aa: CASSPPNSGANVLTF
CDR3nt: TGTGCCAGCTCACCACCCAACTCTGGGGCCAACGTCCTGACTTTC